The sequence of this T cell receptor (beta chain) was determined in a study of cytomegalovirus exposure and HLA in healthy donors. For the study at large: The early release's HLA-typed donors yielded tens of millions of unique TCRs. Study-wide results and limits: The study designated some 180 TCR beta chains cytomegalovirus-associated. Data from an earlier analysis indicated that most TCR beta V segments were productive either about 90% or about 30% of the time.

In regard to this clone: Its antigen is unknown.

The germline gives CDR1 MNHEY, CDR2 SVGAGI. The CDR3 length is 15 residues. Deletions cut 5 bases from V and 6 bases from J, with 19 bases between. The PCR was carried out with 60 Vbeta primers and 13 Jbeta primers. Repertoires were generated with immunoSEQ multiplex PCR, while TCRdb's copy carries only in-frame clones and drops some. This sample yields about 120,000 clones, of which less than 85% are seen a single time; around 4.2% belongs to the top ten. This clonotype was obtained from a woman aged 40 to 49 in good health and CMV-seronegative. The rearrangement links TRBV6-5 to TRBJ2-5; tentatively, D is TRBD1 (6 bases). Sequencing used PBMCs. CDR3 protein: CASSRGSSQSQTQYF. Written as DNA, the CDR3 is TGTGCCAGCAGTAGGGGGTCTAGCCAGAGTCAGACCCAGTACTTC.